The present entry profiles one TCR beta chain with its context. Its antigen is still unknown. The sample comes from a study of T cell responses to AZD1222 COVID-19 vaccine. General study points: The study reported that nearly half of spike-specific TCRs target unmutated variant regions. The study sampled repertoires only after the peak T cell response.

Method: immunoSEQ multiplex PCR; TCRdb's copy keeps in-frame clones and lacks some. The data contain fewer than 90,000 clones, about nine tenths of them singletons. Germline loops: CDR1 LGHDT, CDR2 YNNKEL (reference sequence). The length of the CDR3 is 15 residues. Trimming stripped 4 bases from V and 2 bases from J, with 11 bases between. The clonotype was recovered from an adult who received the AZD1222 COVID-19 vaccine. Here the sequenced sample was peripheral blood, taken 28 days after the second AZD1222 dose. The chain has TRBV3-1 (or the pseudogene TRBV3-2) and TRBJ1-4; D unclear. This CDR3 reads CASSLGWSTNEKLFF. The CDR3 DNA sequence: TGTGCCAGCAGCCTCGGTTGGTCTACTAATGAAAAACTGTTTTTT.